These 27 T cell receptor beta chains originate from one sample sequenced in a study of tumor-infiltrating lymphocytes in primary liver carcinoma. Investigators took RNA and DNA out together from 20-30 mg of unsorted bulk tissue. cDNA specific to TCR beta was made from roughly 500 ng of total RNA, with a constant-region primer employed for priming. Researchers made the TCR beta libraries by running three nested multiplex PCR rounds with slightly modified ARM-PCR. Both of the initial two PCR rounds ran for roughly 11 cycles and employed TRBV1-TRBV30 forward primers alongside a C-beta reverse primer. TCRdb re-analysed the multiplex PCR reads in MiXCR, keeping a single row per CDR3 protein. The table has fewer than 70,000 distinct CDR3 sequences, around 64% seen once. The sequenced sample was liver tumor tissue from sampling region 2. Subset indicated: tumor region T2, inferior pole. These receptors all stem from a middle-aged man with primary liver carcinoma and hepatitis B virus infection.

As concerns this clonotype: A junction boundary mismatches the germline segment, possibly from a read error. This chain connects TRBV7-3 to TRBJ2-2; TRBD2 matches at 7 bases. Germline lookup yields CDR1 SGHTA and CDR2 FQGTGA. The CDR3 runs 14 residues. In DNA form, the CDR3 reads TGTGTCAGCAGCCTAGCGGTCAACACCGGGGAGCAGTTTTTT. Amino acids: CVSSLAVNTGEQFF.

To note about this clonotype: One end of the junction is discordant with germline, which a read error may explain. The CDR3 region is CASGQSPGGGKETLYF. DNA for the CDR3: TGTGCCAGCGGCCAAAGTCCTGGCGGGGGTAAAGAGACCCTGTACTTC. The chain joins TRBV11-2 to TRBJ2-5; the match to TRBD2 covers 7 bases. Germline V CDR1 and CDR2: SGHAT, FQNNGV. CDR3 length: 16 amino acids.

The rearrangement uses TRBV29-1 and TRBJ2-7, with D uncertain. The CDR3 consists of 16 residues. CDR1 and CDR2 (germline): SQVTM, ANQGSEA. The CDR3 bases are TGCAACGCCATGACTTCTTGGACCGGCACTCCCTACGAGCAGTACTTC. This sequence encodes CNAMTSWTGTPYEQYF.

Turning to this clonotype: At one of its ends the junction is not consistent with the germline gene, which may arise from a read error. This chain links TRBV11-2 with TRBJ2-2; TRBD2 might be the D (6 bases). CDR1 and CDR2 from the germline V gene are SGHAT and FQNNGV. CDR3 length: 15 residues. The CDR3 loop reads CTSSFAGLNTGELFF. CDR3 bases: TGTACCAGCAGCTTTGCGGGATTGAACACCGGAGAGCTGTTTTTT.

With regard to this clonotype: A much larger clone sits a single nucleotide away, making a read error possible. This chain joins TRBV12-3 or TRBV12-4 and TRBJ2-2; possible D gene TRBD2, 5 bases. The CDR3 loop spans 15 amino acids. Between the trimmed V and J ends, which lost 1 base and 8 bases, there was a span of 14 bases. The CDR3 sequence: CASSLVLGCGGELFF. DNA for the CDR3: TGTGCCAGCAGTTTAGTTCTGGGGTGCGGGGGGGAGCTGTTTTTT.

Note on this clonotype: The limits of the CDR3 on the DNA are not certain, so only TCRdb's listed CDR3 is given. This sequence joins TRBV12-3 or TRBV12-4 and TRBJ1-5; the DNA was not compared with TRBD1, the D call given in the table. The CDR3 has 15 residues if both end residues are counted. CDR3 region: CASSFGQGSNQHQHF.

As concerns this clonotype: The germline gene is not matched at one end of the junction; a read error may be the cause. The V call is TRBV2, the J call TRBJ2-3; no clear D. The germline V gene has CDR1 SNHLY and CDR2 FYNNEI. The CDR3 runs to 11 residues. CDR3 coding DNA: TGTGCCAGCAGTTTCGTAGATACGCACTATTTT. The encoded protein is CASSFVDTHYF.

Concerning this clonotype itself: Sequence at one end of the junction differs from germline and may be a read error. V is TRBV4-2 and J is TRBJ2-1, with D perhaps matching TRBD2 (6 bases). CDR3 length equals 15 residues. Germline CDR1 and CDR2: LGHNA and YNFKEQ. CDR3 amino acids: CASSPGSGPEDDQFF. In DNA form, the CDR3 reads TGTGCCAGCAGCCCAGGTAGCGGCCCAGAGGATGATCAGTTCTTC.

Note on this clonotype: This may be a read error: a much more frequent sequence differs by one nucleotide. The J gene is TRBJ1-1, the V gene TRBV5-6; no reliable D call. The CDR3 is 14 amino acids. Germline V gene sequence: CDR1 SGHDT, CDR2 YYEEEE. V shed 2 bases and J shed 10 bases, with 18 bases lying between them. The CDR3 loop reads CASSFRSAGEAAFF. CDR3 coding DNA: TGTGCCAGCAGCTTTAGATCAGCCGGTGAGGCAGCTTTCTTT.

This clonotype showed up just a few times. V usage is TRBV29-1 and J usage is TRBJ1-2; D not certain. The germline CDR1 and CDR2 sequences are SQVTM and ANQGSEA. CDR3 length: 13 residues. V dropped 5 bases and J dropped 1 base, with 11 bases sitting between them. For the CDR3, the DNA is TGCAGCGTTCTATCCACGAATAACTATGGCTACACCTTC. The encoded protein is CSVLSTNNYGYTF.

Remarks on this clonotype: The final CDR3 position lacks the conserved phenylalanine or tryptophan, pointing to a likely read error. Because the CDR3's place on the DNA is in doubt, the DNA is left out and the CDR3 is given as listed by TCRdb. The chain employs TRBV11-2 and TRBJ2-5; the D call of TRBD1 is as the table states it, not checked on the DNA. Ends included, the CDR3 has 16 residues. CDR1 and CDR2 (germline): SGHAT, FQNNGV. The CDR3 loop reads CASNQTPGGGKETQHY.

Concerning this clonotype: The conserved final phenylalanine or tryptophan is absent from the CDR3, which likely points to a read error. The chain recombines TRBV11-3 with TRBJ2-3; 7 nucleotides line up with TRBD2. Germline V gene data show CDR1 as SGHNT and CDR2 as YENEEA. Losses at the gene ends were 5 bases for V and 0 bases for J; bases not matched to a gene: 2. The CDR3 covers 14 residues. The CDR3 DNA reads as TGTGCCAGCAGCCCTAGCGGCAGCACAGATACGCAGTATTTG. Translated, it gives CASSPSGSTDTQYL.

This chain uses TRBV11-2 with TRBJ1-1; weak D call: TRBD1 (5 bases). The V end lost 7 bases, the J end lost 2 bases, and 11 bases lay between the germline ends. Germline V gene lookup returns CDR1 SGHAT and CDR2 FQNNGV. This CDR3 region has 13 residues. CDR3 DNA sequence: TGTGCCAGCAACTTGGGGGGTAACACTGAAGCTTTCTTT. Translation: CASNLGGNTEAFF.

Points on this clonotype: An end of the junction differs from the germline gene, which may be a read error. The CDR3 DNA sequence: TGTGCCAGCTGTGTACAGGGGGCGTTAATTGGGTCACCCCACCACTTT. Amino acid sequence: CASCVQGALIGSPHHF. V gene TRBV6-5 combines with J gene TRBJ1-6, with 9 bases lining up with TRBD1. Germline values: CDR1 MNHEY, CDR2 SVGAGI. This CDR3 contains 16 residues.

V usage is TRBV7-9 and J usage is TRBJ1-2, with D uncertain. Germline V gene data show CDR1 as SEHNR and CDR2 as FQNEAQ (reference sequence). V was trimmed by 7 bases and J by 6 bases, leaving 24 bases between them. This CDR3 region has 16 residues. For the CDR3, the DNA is TGTGCCAGCAACCCCGAGGGCAGGTTGTCCCAGCATGGCTACACCTTC. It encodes CASNPEGRLSQHGYTF.

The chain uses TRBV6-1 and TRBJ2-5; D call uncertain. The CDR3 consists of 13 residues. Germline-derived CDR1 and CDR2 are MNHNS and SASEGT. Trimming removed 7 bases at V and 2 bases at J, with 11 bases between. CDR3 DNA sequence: TGTGCCAGCATTGAGTACTATCAAGAGACCCAGTACTTC. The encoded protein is CASIEYYQETQYF.

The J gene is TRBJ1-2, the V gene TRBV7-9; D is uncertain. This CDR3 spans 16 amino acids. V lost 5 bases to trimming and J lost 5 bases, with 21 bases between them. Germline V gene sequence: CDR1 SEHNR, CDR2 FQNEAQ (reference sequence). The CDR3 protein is CASSLEVRQSQYGYTF. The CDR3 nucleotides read TGTGCCAGCAGCCTCGAGGTCAGGCAGTCCCAGTATGGCTACACCTTC.

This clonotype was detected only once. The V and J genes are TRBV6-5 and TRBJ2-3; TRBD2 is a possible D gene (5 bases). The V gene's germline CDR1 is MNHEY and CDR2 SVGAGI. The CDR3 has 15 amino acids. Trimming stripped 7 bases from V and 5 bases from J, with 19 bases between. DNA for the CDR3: TGTGCCAGCAACCCTGGCGGGTCTGGCATAGATACGCAGTATTTT. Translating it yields CASNPGGSGIDTQYF.

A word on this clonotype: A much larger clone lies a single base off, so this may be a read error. CDR3 sequence reads: CASSPPESTVDTQYF. For the CDR3, the DNA is TGTGCCAGCTCACCACCAGAATCGACGGTCGATACGCAGTATTTT. The chain recombines TRBV18 with TRBJ2-3, with unresolved D. Per germline, CDR1 KGHSH and CDR2 LQKENI. The CDR3 length is 15 residues. V lost 0 bases and J 6 bases, leaving 13 bases between the germline ends.

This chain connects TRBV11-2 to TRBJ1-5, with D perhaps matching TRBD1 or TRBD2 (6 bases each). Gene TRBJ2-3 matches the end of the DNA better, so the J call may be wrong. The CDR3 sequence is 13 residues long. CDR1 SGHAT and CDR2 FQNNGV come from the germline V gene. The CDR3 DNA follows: TGTTCCGGCAGCTTAGATAGCGGACAGCCCCAGTATTTT. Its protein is CSGSLDSGQPQYF.

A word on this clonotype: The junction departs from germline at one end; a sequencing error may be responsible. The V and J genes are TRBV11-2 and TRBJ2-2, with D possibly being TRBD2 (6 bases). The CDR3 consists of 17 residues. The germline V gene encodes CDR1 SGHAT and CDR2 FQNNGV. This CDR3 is CASGLALGGPNTGGLFF. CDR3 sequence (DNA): TGTGCCAGCGGCTTAGCATTAGGAGGGCCGAATACCGGGGGGCTGTTTTTT.

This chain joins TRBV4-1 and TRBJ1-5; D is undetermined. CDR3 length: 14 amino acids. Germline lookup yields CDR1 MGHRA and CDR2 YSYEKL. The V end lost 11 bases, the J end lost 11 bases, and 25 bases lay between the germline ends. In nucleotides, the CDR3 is TGCGCCGGCTGCCAACACAACGCGCCCGTGGCCCAGCATTTT. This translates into CAGCQHNAPVAQHF.

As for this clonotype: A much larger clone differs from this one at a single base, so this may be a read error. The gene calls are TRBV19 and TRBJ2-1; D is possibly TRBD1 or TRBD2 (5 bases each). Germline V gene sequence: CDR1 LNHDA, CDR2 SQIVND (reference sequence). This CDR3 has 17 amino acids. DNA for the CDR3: TGTGCCAGTTGTATCACTCCTGTCGGGACCAGGTACAATGAGCAGTTCTTC. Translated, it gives CASCITPVGTRYNEQFF.

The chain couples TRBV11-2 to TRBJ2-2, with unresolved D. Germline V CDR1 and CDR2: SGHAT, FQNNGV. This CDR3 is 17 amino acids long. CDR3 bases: TGTGTCGGCAACTTAGCATTAGGATGGGCGAACACCGGGGAGCTGTTTTTT. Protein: CVGNLALGWANTGELFF.

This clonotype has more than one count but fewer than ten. The CDR3 loop reads CAVTKRSGLAGGFSYEQYF. CDR3 nucleotide sequence: TGTGCCGTCACCAAACGGTCGGGACTAGCGGGGGGGTTCTCCTACGAGCAGTACTTC. The genes are TRBV10-3 and TRBJ2-7; the match to TRBD2 covers 16 bases. CDR1 is ENHRY and CDR2 is SYGVKD in the germline V gene. CDR3 length: 19 amino acids. Losses at the gene ends were 11 bases for V and 0 bases for J; bases not matched to a gene: 16.

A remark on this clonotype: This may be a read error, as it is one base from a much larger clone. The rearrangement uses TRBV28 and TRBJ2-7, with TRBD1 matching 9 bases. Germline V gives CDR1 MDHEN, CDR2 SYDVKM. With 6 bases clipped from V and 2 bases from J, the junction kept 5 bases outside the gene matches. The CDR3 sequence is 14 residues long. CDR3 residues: CASRTGTGTYEQYF. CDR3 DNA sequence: TGTGCCAGCAGGACCGGGACAGGGACCTACGAGCAGTACTTC.

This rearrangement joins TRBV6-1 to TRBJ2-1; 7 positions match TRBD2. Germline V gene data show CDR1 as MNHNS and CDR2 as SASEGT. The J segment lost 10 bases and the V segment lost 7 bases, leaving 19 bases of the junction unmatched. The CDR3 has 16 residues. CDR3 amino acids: CASILGTTSRSREQFF. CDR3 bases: TGTGCCAGCATCCTGGGGACTACTAGCAGGAGTAGAGAGCAGTTCTTC.